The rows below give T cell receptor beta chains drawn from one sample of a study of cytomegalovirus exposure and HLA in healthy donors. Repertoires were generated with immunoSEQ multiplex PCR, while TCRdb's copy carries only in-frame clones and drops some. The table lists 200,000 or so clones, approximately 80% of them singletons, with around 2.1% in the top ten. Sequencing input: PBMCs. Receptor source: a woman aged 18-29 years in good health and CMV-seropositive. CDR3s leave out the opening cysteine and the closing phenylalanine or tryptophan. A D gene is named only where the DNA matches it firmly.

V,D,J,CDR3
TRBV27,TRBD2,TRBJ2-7,ASSLTGTNEQY
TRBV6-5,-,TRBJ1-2,ASSYSARINYGYT
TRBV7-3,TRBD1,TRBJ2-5,ASSFTGGRQETQY
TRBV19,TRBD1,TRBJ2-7,ASSIDGTEAYEQY
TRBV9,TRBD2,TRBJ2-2,ASSVTSGGNTGELF
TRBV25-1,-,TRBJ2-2,ASSEIRRGTGELF
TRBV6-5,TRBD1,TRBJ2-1,ASSSDRGPYNEQF
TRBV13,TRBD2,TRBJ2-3,ASSLRLSGGGTDTQY
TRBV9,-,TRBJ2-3,ASSVGWTSTDTQY
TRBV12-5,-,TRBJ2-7,ASGSPGGTYEQY
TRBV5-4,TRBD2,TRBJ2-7,ASSFSGGSYEQY
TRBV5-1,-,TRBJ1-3,ASSFSTPSSGNTIY
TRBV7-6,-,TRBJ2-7,ASSSPGSNYEQY
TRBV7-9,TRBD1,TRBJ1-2,ASSLDQGAGYT
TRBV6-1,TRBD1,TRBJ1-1,ASRVTGDTEAF
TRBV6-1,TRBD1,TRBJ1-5,ASSESGGTGRRPQH
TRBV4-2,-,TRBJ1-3,ASSQETGSSDTIY
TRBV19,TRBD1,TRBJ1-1,ASSNRTGENTEAF
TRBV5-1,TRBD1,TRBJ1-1,ASSSLSTGRGMNTEAF
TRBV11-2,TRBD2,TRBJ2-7,ASGTSGGASSYEQY
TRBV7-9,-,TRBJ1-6,ASSRGEGGSPLH
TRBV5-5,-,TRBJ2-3,ASSQSTDTQY
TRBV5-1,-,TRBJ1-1,ASSSRGGWDTEAF
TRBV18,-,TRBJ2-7,ASSPGHPSSYEQY
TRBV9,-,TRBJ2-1,ASSVDPAGGVV
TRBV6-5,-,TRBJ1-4,ASSPTGSGEKLF
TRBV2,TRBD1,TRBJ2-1,ASSEAGQGARNEQF
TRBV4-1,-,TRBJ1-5,ASSQGTAFWNQPQH
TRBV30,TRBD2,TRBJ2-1,AWSVAYAGGSDEQF
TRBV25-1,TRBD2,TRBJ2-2,ASSESRGANTGELF
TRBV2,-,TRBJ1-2,ASSKDSAGAYGYT
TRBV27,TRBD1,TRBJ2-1,ASSLNNRGRQF
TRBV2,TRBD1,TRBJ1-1,ASSYTGDRDEAF
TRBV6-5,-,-,ASSYSTVTGAYEQY
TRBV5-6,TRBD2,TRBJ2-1,ASSFTSGDYNEQF
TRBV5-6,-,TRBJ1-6,ASSTGTGNSPLH
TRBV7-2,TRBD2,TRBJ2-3,ASSPGTKFDTQY
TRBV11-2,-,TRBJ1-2,ASSGGSAFGYT
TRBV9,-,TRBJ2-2,ASSHRVTGELF
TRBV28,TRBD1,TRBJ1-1,ASSSPGTGAKAF
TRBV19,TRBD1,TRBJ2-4,ASTAQGAKNIQY
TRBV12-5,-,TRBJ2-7,ASGFEVSYEQY
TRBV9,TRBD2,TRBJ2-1,ASSPSGGAWNEQF
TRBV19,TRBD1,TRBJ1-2,ASSIGPGGGYGYT
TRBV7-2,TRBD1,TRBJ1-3,ASSPALRTGRANTIY
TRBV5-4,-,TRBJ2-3,ASSFRGSPDTQY